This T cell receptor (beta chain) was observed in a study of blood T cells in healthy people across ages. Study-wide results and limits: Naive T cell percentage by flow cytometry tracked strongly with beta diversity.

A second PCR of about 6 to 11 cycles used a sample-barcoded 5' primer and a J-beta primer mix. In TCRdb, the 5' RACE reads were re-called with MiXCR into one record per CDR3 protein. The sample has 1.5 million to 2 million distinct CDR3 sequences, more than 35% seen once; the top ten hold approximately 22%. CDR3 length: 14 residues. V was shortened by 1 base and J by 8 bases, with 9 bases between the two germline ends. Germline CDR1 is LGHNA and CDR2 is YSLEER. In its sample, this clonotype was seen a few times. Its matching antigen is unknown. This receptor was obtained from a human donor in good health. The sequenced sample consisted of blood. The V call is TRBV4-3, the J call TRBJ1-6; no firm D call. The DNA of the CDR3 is TGCGCCAGCAGCCAAGTGATAAACGATTCACCCCTCCACTTT. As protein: CASSQVINDSPLHF.